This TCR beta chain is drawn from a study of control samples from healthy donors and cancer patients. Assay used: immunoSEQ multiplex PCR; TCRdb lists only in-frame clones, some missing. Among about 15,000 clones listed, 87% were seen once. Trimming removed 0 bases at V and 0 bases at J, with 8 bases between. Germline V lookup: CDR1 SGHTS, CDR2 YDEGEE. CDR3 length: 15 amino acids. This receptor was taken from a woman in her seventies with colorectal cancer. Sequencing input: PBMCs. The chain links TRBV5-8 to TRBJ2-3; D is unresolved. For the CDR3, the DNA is TGTGCCAGCAGCTTGGGGCAGGCTAGCACAGATACGCAGTATTTT. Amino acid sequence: CASSLGQASTDTQYF.